This is a list of T cell receptor beta chains from one sample in a study of cytomegalovirus exposure and HLA in healthy donors. Method: immunoSEQ multiplex PCR; TCRdb's copy keeps in-frame clones and lacks some. The table includes 150,000 to 200,000 clones, 65% to 85% detected once. Sequenced: PBMCs. These receptors originate from a female donor in good health and CMV-seronegative. Each CDR3 is given with its conserved first and last residue. A D gene is named only where the DNA matches it firmly. Where a row states a size, it is once, few, many or the class of an expanded clone; other rows omit it.

v_gene,d_gene,j_gene,abundance,CDR3aa,CDR3nt
TRBV5-1,TRBD1,TRBJ1-4,-,CASSLQGANEKLFF,TGCGCCAGCAGCTTACAGGGGGCAAACGAAAAACTGTTTTTT
TRBV6-4,-,TRBJ2-1,-,CSPNNYSNYNEQFF,TGTTCCCCAAATAATTACAGTAACTACAATGAGCAGTTCTTC
TRBV6-6,-,TRBJ1-6,-,CASTNLGAAVSPLHF,TGTGCCAGCACCAACTTGGGGGCCGCTGTGTCACCCCTCCACTTT
TRBV5-1,TRBD1,TRBJ2-7,few,CASSSNPGTGPNGQYF,TGCGCCAGCAGCTCAAATCCCGGGACAGGGCCCAATGGGCAGTACTTC
TRBV30,-,TRBJ2-1,once,CASEDYPIYFF,TGTGCCTCCGAGGACTACCCGATATATTTCTTC
TRBV28,TRBD1,TRBJ2-7,-,CASSYGRGREQYF,TGTGCCAGCAGTTACGGCAGGGGGCGCGAGCAGTACTTC
TRBV6-1,TRBD1,TRBJ1-2,few,CASSERGPGGSYGYTF,TGTGCCAGCAGTGAAAGGGGTCCAGGGGGCAGCTATGGCTACACCTTC
TRBV9,TRBD2,TRBJ2-1,once,CASSPIAGGPYNEQFF,TGTGCCAGCAGCCCGATAGCGGGAGGTCCCTACAATGAGCAGTTCTTC
TRBV19,TRBD2,TRBJ2-1,-,CASGKGTSAHNEQFF,TGTGCCAGTGGTAAGGGGACTAGCGCCCACAATGAGCAGTTCTTC
TRBV27,-,TRBJ1-6,-,CASTTGVVDSPLHF,TGTGCCAGCACAACGGGGGTTGTAGATTCACCCCTCCACTTT
TRBV12-5,-,TRBJ1-1,few,CASAYTGLTEAFF,TGTGCTAGTGCTTATACAGGGCTCACTGAAGCTTTCTTT
TRBV4-2,-,TRBJ2-7,few,CASSQDRTAWYEQYF,TGTGCCAGCAGCCAAGATCGGACAGCTTGGTACGAGCAGTACTTC
TRBV6-6,TRBD1,TRBJ1-4,-,CASSLRGRGEKLFF,TGTGCCAGCAGTCTCAGGGGGAGAGGAGAAAAACTGTTTTTT
TRBV4-3,-,TRBJ2-3,-,CASSQQQTDTQYF,TGCGCCAGCAGCCAACAACAGACAGATACGCAGTATTTT
TRBV7-9,TRBD1,TRBJ1-1,-,CSSSLGQGSTEAFF,TGTTCCAGCAGCTTAGGACAGGGGAGCACTGAAGCTTTCTTT
TRBV2,-,TRBJ2-3,-,CASKFEGTDTQYF,TGTGCCAGCAAGTTCGAGGGTACAGATACGCAGTATTTT
TRBV7-9,TRBD1,TRBJ2-3,-,CASSLRFRTGVGNTDTQYF,TGTGCCAGCAGCTTAAGGTTTAGGACAGGGGTCGGGAACACAGATACGCAGTATTTT
TRBV19,TRBD1,TRBJ2-7,-,CASSKGQGGTYEQYF,TGTGCCAGTAGTAAGGGACAGGGTGGGACCTACGAGCAGTACTTC
TRBV9,TRBD2,TRBJ2-3,-,CASSVDLAGGGADTQYF,TGTGCCAGCAGCGTAGATCTAGCGGGAGGTGGGGCAGATACGCAGTATTTT
TRBV7-7,-,TRBJ2-5,-,CASSLEGGWQETQYF,TGTGCTAGCAGCTTAGAAGGAGGGTGGCAAGAGACCCAGTACTTC
TRBV15,TRBD1,TRBJ2-2,-,CATSRDPRGRDTGELFF,TGTGCCACCAGCAGAGATCCCAGGGGGCGAGACACCGGGGAGCTGTTTTTT
TRBV5-6,-,TRBJ2-4,-,CASSWTENIQYF,TGTGCCAGCAGCTGGACAGAAAACATTCAGTACTTC
TRBV25-1,-,TRBJ2-5,-,CASRGDRAQWGTQYF,TGTGCCAGCAGAGGCGACAGAGCTCAATGGGGGACCCAGTACTTC